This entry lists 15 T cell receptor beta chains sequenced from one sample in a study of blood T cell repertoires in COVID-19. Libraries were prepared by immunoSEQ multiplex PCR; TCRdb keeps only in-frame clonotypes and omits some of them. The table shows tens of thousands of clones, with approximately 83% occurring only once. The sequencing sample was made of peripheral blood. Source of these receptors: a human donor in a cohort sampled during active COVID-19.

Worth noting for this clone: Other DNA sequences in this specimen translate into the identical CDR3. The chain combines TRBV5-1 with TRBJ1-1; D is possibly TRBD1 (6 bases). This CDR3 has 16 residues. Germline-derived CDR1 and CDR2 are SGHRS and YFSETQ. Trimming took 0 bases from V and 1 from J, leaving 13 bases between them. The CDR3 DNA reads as TGCGCCAGCAGCTTGGCGGGGGGACACCAGAACACTGAAGCTTTCTTT. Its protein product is CASSLAGGHQNTEAFF.

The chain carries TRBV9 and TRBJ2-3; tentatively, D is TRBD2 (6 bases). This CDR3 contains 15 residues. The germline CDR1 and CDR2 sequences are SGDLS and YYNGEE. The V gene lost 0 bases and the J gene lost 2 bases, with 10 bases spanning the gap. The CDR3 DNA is TGTGCCAGCAGCGTAGGGGGACTTTCCACAGATACGCAGTATTTT. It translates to CASSVGGLSTDTQYF. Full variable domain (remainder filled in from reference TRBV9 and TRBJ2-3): DSGVTQTPKHLITATGQRVTLRCSPRSGDLSVYWYQQSLDQGLQFLIQYYNGEERAKGNILERFSAQQFPDLHSELNLSSLELGDSALYFCASSVGGLSTDTQYFGPGTRLTVL.

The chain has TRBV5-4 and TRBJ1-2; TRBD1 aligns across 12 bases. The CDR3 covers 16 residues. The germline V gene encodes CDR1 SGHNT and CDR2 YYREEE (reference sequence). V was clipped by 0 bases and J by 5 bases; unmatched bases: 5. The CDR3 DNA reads TGTGCCAGCAGCTTGGCCGGGGGACAGGGGGCGTATGGCTACACCTTC. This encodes CASSLAGGQGAYGYTF.

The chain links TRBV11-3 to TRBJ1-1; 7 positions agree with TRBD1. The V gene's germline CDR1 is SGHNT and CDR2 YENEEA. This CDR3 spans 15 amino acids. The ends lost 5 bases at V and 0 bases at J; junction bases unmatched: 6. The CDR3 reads CASSRSGTVNTEAFF. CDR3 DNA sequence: TGTGCCAGCAGCCGATCGGGGACAGTGAACACTGAAGCTTTCTTT.

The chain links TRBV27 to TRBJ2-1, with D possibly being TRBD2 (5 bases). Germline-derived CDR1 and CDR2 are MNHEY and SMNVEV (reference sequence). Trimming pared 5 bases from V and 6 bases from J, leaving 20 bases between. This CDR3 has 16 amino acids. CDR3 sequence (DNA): TGTGCCAGCAGTCCCTCTGCGCGGGTGGGTGGCAATGAGCAGTTCTTC. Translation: CASSPSARVGGNEQFF.

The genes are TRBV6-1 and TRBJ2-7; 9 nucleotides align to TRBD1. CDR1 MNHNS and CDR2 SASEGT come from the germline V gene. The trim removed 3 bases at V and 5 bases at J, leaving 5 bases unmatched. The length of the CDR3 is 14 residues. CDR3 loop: CASSEGDRVNEQYF. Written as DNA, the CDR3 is TGTGCCAGCAGTGAGGGGGACAGGGTCAACGAGCAGTACTTC.

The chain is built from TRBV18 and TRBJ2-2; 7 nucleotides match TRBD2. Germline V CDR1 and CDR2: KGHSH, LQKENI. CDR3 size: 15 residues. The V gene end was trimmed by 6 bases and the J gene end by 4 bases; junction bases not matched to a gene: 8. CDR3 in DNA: TGTGCCAGCTCCCCTGGGCGGGGGACCACCGGGGAGCTGTTTTTT. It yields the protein CASSPGRGTTGELFF.

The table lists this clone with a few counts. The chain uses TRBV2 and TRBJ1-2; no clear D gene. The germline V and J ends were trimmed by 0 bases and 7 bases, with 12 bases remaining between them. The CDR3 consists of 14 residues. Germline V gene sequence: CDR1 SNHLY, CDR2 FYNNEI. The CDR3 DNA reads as TGTGCCAGCAGTGAAGCGCTTTGGGCAGCTGGCTACACCTTC. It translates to CASSEALWAAGYTF. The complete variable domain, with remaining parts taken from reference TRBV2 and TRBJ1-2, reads EPEVTQTPSHQVTQMGQEVILRCVPISNHLYFYWYRQILGQKVEFLVSFYNNEISEKSEIFDDQFSVERPDGSNFTLKIRSTKLEDSAMYFCASSEALWAAGYTFGSGTRLTVV.

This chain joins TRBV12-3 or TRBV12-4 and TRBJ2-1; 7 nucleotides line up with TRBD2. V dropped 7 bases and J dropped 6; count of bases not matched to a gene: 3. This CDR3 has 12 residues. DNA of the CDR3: TGTGCCAGCATGGGAGGGACCAATGAGCAGTTCTTC. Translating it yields CASMGGTNEQFF.

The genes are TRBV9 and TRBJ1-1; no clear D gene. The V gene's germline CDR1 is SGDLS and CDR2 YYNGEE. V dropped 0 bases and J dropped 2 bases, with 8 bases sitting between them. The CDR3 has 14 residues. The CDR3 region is CASSVGGVNTEAFF. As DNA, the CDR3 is TGTGCCAGCAGCGTAGGGGGAGTTAACACTGAAGCTTTCTTT.

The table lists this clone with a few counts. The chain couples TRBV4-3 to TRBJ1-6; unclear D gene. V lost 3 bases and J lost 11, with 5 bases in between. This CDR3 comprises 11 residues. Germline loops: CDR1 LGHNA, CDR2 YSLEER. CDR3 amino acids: CASSHSAPLHF. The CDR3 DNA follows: TGCGCCAGCAGCCACTCGGCACCCCTCCACTTT.

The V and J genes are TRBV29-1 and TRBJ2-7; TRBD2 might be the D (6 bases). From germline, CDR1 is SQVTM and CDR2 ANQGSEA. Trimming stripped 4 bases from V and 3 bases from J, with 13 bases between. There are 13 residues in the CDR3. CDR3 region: CSVGGGFGYEQYF. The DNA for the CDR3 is TGCAGCGTTGGAGGAGGGTTTGGCTACGAGCAGTACTTC.

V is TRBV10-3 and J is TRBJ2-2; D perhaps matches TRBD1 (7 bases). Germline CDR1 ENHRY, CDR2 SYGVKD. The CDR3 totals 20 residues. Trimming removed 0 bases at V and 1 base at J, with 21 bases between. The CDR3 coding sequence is TGTGCCATCAGTGAGTCAAAAGCAACCCAGGGGGGAAGGAACACCGGGGAGCTGTTTTTT. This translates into CAISESKATQGGRNTGELFF.

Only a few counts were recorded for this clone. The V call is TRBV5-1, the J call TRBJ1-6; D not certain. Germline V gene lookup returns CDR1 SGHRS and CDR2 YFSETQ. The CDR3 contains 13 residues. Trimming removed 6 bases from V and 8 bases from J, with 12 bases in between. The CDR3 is CASKPSGDSPLHF. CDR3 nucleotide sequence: TGCGCCAGCAAGCCCTCCGGGGATTCACCCCTCCACTTT.

Here the CDR3 reads CASSDRGGARRDTQYF. The CDR3 DNA follows: TGTGCCAGCAGTGACAGGGGGGGGGCCCGTAGAGATACGCAGTATTTT. This chain uses TRBV6-4 with TRBJ2-3; TRBD2 might be the D (7 bases). The V end was cut by 2 bases, the J end by 5 bases, with 17 bases between. This CDR3 has 16 residues. CDR1 MRHNA and CDR2 SNTAGT come from the germline V gene.